Sequencing of this TCR beta chain was carried out in a study of cytomegalovirus exposure and HLA in healthy donors. The sample holds a few counts of this clone. Its antigen remains unidentified. The CDR3 covers 13 residues. Per the germline V gene, CDR1 is WSHSY and CDR2 is SAAADI. With 0 bases removed from V and 2 bases from J, the gap between germline ends came to 5 bases. TCRdb keeps only in-frame clones here, not all; method: immunoSEQ multiplex PCR. The data show 230,000 or so clones, with about 90% seen just once and about 2.7% held by the top ten. Study-wide findings and caveats: Subsequent analysis of the 110 or so validation repertoires found a tendency for first-cohort TCR clusters to co-occur. Overall, about 160 TCR beta chains were annotated as cytomegalovirus-associated.

Sequenced material: PBMCs. The rearrangement joins TRBV10-2 to TRBJ2-7; D is unclear. The source of this sequence is a woman between 18 and 29 years old in good health and CMV-seronegative. The DNA for the CDR3 is TGCGCCAGCAGTGAGTCGACTCCCTACGAGCAGTACTTC. The encoded protein is CASSESTPYEQYF.